This TCR beta chain was sequenced during a study of CD8+ T cells in alopecia areata. On the study more broadly: Patients in the treated group were given tofacitinib by mouth, 5 to 10 mg twice a day. Treatment ran 6 to 18 months, with 6 months of follow-up afterward.

With regard to this clone: What it binds is unknown.

It was from PBMCs that CD4+ and CD8+ T cells were sorted. Following extraction, RNA underwent reverse transcription to cDNA, which served as the sequencing template. Sequencing was performed with immunoSEQ multiplex PCR; in TCRdb, only in-frame clones are kept and a portion is missing. This sample has 140,000 to 150,000 clones; roughly half occur once, and the top ten carry roughly 0.92%. Broader study findings: Scalp lesions, especially in alopecia totalis/universalis, had higher clonality than normal scalp.

Here the sequenced sample was CD4+ T cells sorted from blood, taken at week 0. The TCR originated in a human donor with alopecia areata.

For the CDR3, the DNA is TGTGCCAGCAGCTTAGCTATCAGGGAGGTGCGCGGCTACACCTTC. Translated, it gives CASSLAIREVRGYTF. This rearrangement joins TRBV7-8 to TRBJ1-2, with D possibly TRBD1 on 5 matching bases. Trimming pared 0 bases from V and 8 bases from J, leaving 16 bases between. Germline CDR1 and CDR2: SGHVS and FQNEAQ. The CDR3 sequence is 15 residues long. Together with reference TRBV7-8 and TRBJ1-2, the CDR3 gives the full variable domain: GAGVSQSPRYKVAKRGQDVALRCDPISGHVSLFWYQQALGQGPEFLTYFQNEAQLDKSGLPSDRFFAERPEGSVSTLKIQRTQQEDSAVYLCASSLAIREVRGYTFGSGTRLTVV.